The clone carrying this T cell receptor (beta chain) was counted ten times or more. This entry comes from a study of T cells in Graves' hyperthyroidism and ophthalmopathy. The wider study: Specimen type is peripheral blood, collected at initial diagnosis prior to any treatment.

Amplified regions were TCR beta CDR3 sequences from RNA transcripts. Primed by the HTBI set, a first-round RT-PCR was run on the TCR CDR3. One entry per CDR3 protein, called by TCRdb with MiXCR from the multiplex PCR reads. The sample comprises around 350,000 distinct CDR3 sequences, 13% to 15% of which are singletons, and around 20% rests with the top ten. The sequence came from a woman aged 60-75 years with Graves' ophthalmopathy. What was sequenced was blood.

The CDR3: CASSLAGASGDTQYF. The CDR3 DNA reads as TGCGCCAGCAGCTTGGCCGGGGCTAGCGGAGATACGCAGTATTTT. The gene calls are TRBV5-1 and TRBJ2-3; 7 bases map to TRBD2. With 0 bases clipped from V and 5 bases from J, the junction kept 6 bases outside the gene matches. CDR1 and CDR2 (germline): SGHRS, YFSETQ. The CDR3 runs to 15 residues.